This passage covers 20 T cell receptor beta chains from one sample sequenced in a study of T cell responses to AZD1222 COVID-19 vaccine. The table came from immunoSEQ multiplex PCR; TCRdb's copy has only in-frame clones and leaves some out. The sample has roughly 97,000 clones; around 89% are singletons. The sequences come from peripheral blood, collected on day 0 of AZD1222 vaccination. Receptors originate from an adult in good health.

As DNA, the CDR3 is TGTGCCACCAGCAGGGACGTGGGCTATAATTCACCCCTCCACTTT. Translated, it gives CATSRDVGYNSPLHF. This sequence joins TRBV15 and TRBJ1-6; D is uncertain. This CDR3 is 15 amino acids long. Trimming cost V 3 bases and J 3 bases, with 9 bases left between them. Germline V gene data show CDR1 as LNHNV and CDR2 as YYDKDF (reference sequence).

This clone was seen only a few times. V usage is TRBV9 and J usage is TRBJ1-6; 9 bases are shared with TRBD1. J lost 7 bases, V lost 7 bases, and 6 bases had no gene match. The CDR3 sequence is 14 residues long. The germline V gene encodes CDR1 SGDLS and CDR2 YYNGEE. CDR3 nucleotide sequence: TGTGCCAGCGGGGGGACAGGGAACAATTCACCCCTCCACTTT. Translating gives CASGGTGNNSPLHF.

The chain uses TRBV5-4 and TRBJ2-3; TRBD1 might be the D (5 bases). The germline gives CDR1 SGHNT, CDR2 YYREEE (reference sequence). V lost 4 bases, J lost 2 bases, and 11 bases lay in between. The CDR3 contains 14 residues. The CDR3 DNA reads as TGTGCCAGCAGCCTAGACAGCCCCACAGATACGCAGTATTTT. Its translation is CASSLDSPTDTQYF.

The chain couples TRBV30 to TRBJ1-4; D is possibly TRBD1 (5 bases). Trimming removed 1 base at V and 5 bases at J, with 17 bases between. Germline loops: CDR1 GTSNPN, CDR2 SVGIG (reference sequence). The CDR3 extends over 16 amino acids. CDR3 in amino acids: CAWSDPRGRWNEKLFF. CDR3 nucleotides: TGTGCCTGGAGTGATCCTCGGGGGAGGTGGAATGAAAAACTGTTTTTT.

The V call is TRBV7-2, the J call TRBJ1-2; tentative D call: TRBD1 (6 bases). Germline-derived CDR1 and CDR2 are SGHTA and FQGNSA. The CDR3 is made up of 13 amino acids. V was clipped by 4 bases and J by 8 bases, with 14 bases between them. CDR3 in DNA: TGTGCCAGCAGCTCACCCCAGGGGAGCGGCTACACCTTC. Translating it yields CASSSPQGSGYTF.

The J gene is TRBJ1-1, the V gene TRBV6-5; D gene unclear. The V gene lost 5 bases and the J gene lost 4 bases, with 17 bases spanning the gap. Germline CDR1 MNHEY, CDR2 SVGAGI. The CDR3 is 15 residues long. DNA for the CDR3: TGTGCCAGCAGTCCCAGCCCGAGGGTTACCACTGAAGCTTTCTTT. Protein: CASSPSPRVTTEAFF.

This rearrangement joins TRBV7-3 to TRBJ1-1; D unclear. Trimming shortened V by 5 bases and J by 4 bases, and 11 bases separated the two germline ends. Germline V gives CDR1 SGHTA, CDR2 FQGTGA. This CDR3 spans 13 amino acids. CDR3 region: CASSPQGFTEAFF. The CDR3 DNA reads TGTGCCAGCAGCCCGCAAGGGTTCACTGAAGCTTTCTTT.

The chain is built from TRBV4-2 and TRBJ2-3; D not resolved. Trimming removed 2 bases from V and 3 bases from J, with 9 bases in between. The CDR3 consists of 14 residues. Germline V gives CDR1 LGHNA, CDR2 YNFKEQ. This CDR3 is CASSQLPQTDTQYF. The CDR3 nucleotides are TGTGCCAGCAGCCAACTACCCCAGACAGATACGCAGTATTTT.

The chain recombines TRBV7-3 with TRBJ2-7, with 11 bases lining up with TRBD1. Germline assignment: CDR1 SGHTA and CDR2 FQGTGA. This CDR3 contains 14 residues. The V gene end was trimmed by 5 bases and the J gene end by 3 bases; junction bases not matched to a gene: 3. CDR3 sequence reads: CASSRGTGGYEQYF. The CDR3 DNA sequence: TGTGCCAGCAGCCGCGGGACAGGGGGCTACGAGCAGTACTTC. Filled out from reference TRBV7-3 and TRBJ2-7, the complete variable domain reads GAGVSQTPSNKVTEKGKYVELRCDPISGHTALYWYRQSLGQGPEFLIYFQGTGAADDSGLPNDRFFAVRPEGSVSTLKIQRTERGDSAVYLCASSRGTGGYEQYFGPGTRLTVT.

Comments on this clone: The identical CDR3 is also encoded by other nucleotide sequences in the sample. The chain couples TRBV19 to TRBJ2-6; the D gene is possibly TRBD1 (5 bases). Germline V CDR1 and CDR2: LNHDA, SQIVND (reference sequence). The CDR3 has 15 amino acids. V shed 3 bases and J shed 2 bases, with 8 bases lying between them. The CDR3 DNA reads TGTGCCAGTAGTATGGGCAGGGCTGGGGCCAACGTCCTGACTTTC. It is translated as CASSMGRAGANVLTF.

The chain uses TRBV4-3 and TRBJ2-3; unclear D gene. With 0 bases removed from V and 8 bases from J, the gap between germline ends came to 6 bases. Germline CDR1 and CDR2: LGHNA and YSLEER. This CDR3 is 12 amino acids long. The CDR3 DNA reads as TGCGCCAGCAGCCAAGAAGGCCGTACGCAGTATTTT. Its translation: CASSQEGRTQYF.

The V call is TRBV7-8, the J call TRBJ1-3; 10 bases are shared with TRBD1. The V segment lost 1 base and the J segment 4 bases; nucleotides outside the gene matches: 13. The CDR3 totals 19 residues. The V gene's germline CDR1 is SGHVS and CDR2 FQNEAQ. This CDR3 is CASSLGEGQGTFGGNTIYF. The CDR3 coding sequence is TGTGCCAGCAGCTTAGGCGAGGGACAGGGGACTTTCGGGGGAAACACCATATATTTT.

The chain recombines TRBV19 with TRBJ1-2; no clear D. The CDR3 length is 15 residues. The V and J ends lost 6 bases and 0 bases respectively, with 14 bases between them. In germline, CDR1 is LNHDA, CDR2 SQIVND (reference sequence). The CDR3 DNA reads TGTGCCAGTAGGTCTTTGGGCTTAGCTAACTATGGCTACACCTTC. Translation gives CASRSLGLANYGYTF.

The J gene is TRBJ2-1, the V gene TRBV7-2; a weak D match, TRBD2 (5 bases). In germline, CDR1 is SGHTA, CDR2 FQGNSA. This CDR3 contains 15 residues. The V end lost 2 bases, the J end lost 8 bases, and 16 bases lay between the germline ends. In nucleotides, the CDR3 is TGTGCCAGCAGCTTACCCAGCCCCCTCGGGGATGAGCAGTTCTTC. It codes for CASSLPSPLGDEQFF.

The rearrangement uses TRBV19 and TRBJ2-3; D gene unclear. The V end was cut by 6 bases, the J end by 5 bases, with 6 bases between. This CDR3 has 11 amino acids. The germline CDR1 and CDR2 sequences are LNHDA and SQIVND (reference sequence). The chain's CDR3 is CASSDRDTQYF. CDR3 sequence (DNA): TGTGCCAGTAGCGATAGAGATACGCAGTATTTT.

The CDR3 bases are TGCGCCAGCAGCTTGGAGGGAAACTACAATGAGCAGTTCTTC. This encodes CASSLEGNYNEQFF. The chain carries TRBV5-1 and TRBJ2-1, with no clear D. Germline CDR1 is SGHRS and CDR2 is YFSETQ. V lost 0 bases to trimming and J lost 3 bases, with 7 bases between them. This CDR3 region has 14 residues.

Comments on this clone: This CDR3 is also generated by other DNA sequences in the sample. The CDR3 bases are TGTGCCAGCAGTTCGGTTAATGAAAAACTGTTTTTT. This codes for CASSSVNEKLFF. The V call is TRBV28, the J call TRBJ1-4; D is unresolved. The V gene lost 4 bases and the J gene lost 4 bases, with 4 bases spanning the gap. There are 12 residues in the CDR3. Germline V CDR1 and CDR2: MDHEN, SYDVKM.

The V and J genes are TRBV4-1 and TRBJ1-2; D unresolved. The V end lost 0 bases, the J end lost 5 bases, and 10 bases lay between the germline ends. Germline V gene data show CDR1 as MGHRA and CDR2 as YSYEKL. The length of the CDR3 is 14 residues. This chain's CDR3 is CASSQENIAYGYTF. The CDR3 nucleotides read TGCGCCAGCAGCCAAGAGAATATAGCTTATGGCTACACCTTC.

The chain uses TRBV6-4 and TRBJ2-7; no firm D call. Germline V gives CDR1 MRHNA, CDR2 SNTAGT. The CDR3 is 14 residues long. Trimming removed 3 bases from V and 5 bases from J, with 14 bases in between. The CDR3 spells CASSESMGIHEQYF. The CDR3 coding sequence is TGTGCCAGCAGTGAATCGATGGGTATTCACGAGCAGTACTTC.

This chain links TRBV11-2 with TRBJ2-7; D may be TRBD1 or TRBD2 (5 bases each). Germline-derived CDR1 and CDR2 are SGHAT and FQNNGV. The V end was cut by 5 bases, the J end by 2 bases, with 25 bases between. CDR3 length: 18 amino acids. CDR3 loop: CASSDEGWGSHNAYEQYF. The CDR3 DNA follows: TGTGCCAGCAGCGACGAGGGTTGGGGGAGCCACAACGCCTACGAGCAGTACTTC.